Described below is a single T cell receptor (beta chain) sequence and its context. The germline gives CDR1 KGHSH, CDR2 LQKENI. The CDR3 contains 15 residues. V was pared by 6 bases and J by 0 bases, with 12 bases between. This entry belongs to a study of blood T cell repertoires in COVID-19. Repertoires were generated with immunoSEQ multiplex PCR, while TCRdb's copy carries only in-frame clones and drops some. The sample has 200,000 to 300,000 clones, 70% to 90% seen once. The source is a man in his fifties or sixties with acute or convalescent COVID-19. Sequencing was carried out using peripheral blood. The genes are TRBV18 and TRBJ1-3; D is perhaps TRBD1 (6 bases). CDR3 DNA: TGTGCCAGCTCGGGGGCACCCAACTCTGGAAACACCATATATTTT. Protein product: CASSGAPNSGNTIYF.